These T cell receptor beta chains were read from a single sample in a study of T cell changes during pregnancy in multiple sclerosis. The protocol was immunoSEQ multiplex PCR, while the TCRdb copy is restricted to in-frame clones and leaves out a portion. The sample consists of more than 70,000 clones, 93% of them appearing once. The sequenced sample was peripheral blood, obtained in the second trimester of pregnancy. Every receptor here comes from a female donor with multiple sclerosis, enrolled in a pregnancy study. CDR3s leave out the opening cysteine and the closing phenylalanine or tryptophan. Fields, in order: CDR3 protein, V gene, clone size, J gene. Only some rows state a clone size, as once, few, many or a class for expanded clones.

AWNLGAYGYT TRBV30 - TRBJ1-2
ASRITSGGANEQF TRBV6-6 - TRBJ2-1
ASSLIAGNNEQF TRBV5-1 - TRBJ2-1
ASSRGLGYGYT TRBV6-5 - TRBJ1-2
ASSLSLHFFGYT TRBV11-2 - TRBJ1-2
ASSVRQPQH TRBV9 once TRBJ1-5
ASSDRPINTEAF TRBV27 - TRBJ1-1
ASSFRDTLGEKLF TRBV11-2 - TRBJ1-4
ASSYSMWGLVTEAF TRBV6-5 - TRBJ1-1
ASSLMTGGWDEQY TRBV5-6 - TRBJ2-7
ASSLSGKNTEAF TRBV13 - TRBJ1-1
ASSPPGYEQY TRBV7-9 - TRBJ2-7
AWSPDSINEKLF TRBV30 - TRBJ1-4
ASSLTTGVYGYT TRBV5-4 - TRBJ1-2
ASGLNLGQPGHEAF TRBV12-5 - TRBJ1-1
ASSYFPGSQPQH TRBV6-5 - TRBJ1-5
AVVFRGGSLPNEQF TRBV7-9 - TRBJ2-1
ASSSGREAF TRBV5-1 - TRBJ1-1
SVEDLRRSRGYT TRBV29-1 - TRBJ1-2
ASSLSLGDQPQH TRBV5-1 - TRBJ1-5
ASSSPMGLAGGEQF TRBV27 few TRBJ2-1
ATRGQDYNSPLH TRBV10-3 - TRBJ1-6
ASSPGTGSYNSPLH TRBV5-4 - TRBJ1-6
ASSPSGTGNEKLF TRBV7-3 - TRBJ1-4
ASSFRGLSNQPQH TRBV28 - TRBJ1-5
ASRRTDNSPLH TRBV28 - TRBJ1-6
ASSLDGTAYEQY TRBV5-1 once TRBJ2-7
ASSGRDIPLH TRBV5-4 few TRBJ1-6
ASSVEIGLAGSSYNEQF TRBV9 once TRBJ2-1
ASSPQGASNTEAF TRBV13 - TRBJ1-1
ASSLGPGTSGSGTQY TRBV7-9 - TRBJ2-3
ASSLRGQPQH TRBV5-6 - TRBJ1-5
ASSMGTANTGELF TRBV19 - TRBJ2-2
ASSSRRGRYTEAF TRBV27 - TRBJ1-1
ASSESSGVGKTQY TRBV10-1 - TRBJ2-5
AMGLPDGYT TRBV5-4 - TRBJ1-2
ASGAGLAEYTGELF TRBV12-5 - TRBJ2-2
ASSHRDIYEQY TRBV19 - TRBJ2-7
ASSPQGQVSSGNTIY TRBV18 - TRBJ1-3
ASGVPGGAAYEQY TRBV27 - TRBJ2-7
SALGQSPF TRBV20-1 - TRBJ1-1
ASSHDKITGELF TRBV5-1 - TRBJ2-2
ASSESGTSGTDTQY TRBV6-4 - TRBJ2-3
ASSVRAGPDQPQH TRBV9 - TRBJ1-5
ASSGTGAYEQY TRBV2 - TRBJ2-7
ASTPLGSGNIANTGELF TRBV7-3 - TRBJ2-2
AWSAGTGQSTQY TRBV30 - TRBJ2-3
ASSEGQGVAEAF TRBV2 once TRBJ1-1
AISMGTTGEQY TRBV10-3 - TRBJ2-7
ATTARTTGPKNIQY TRBV10-3 - TRBJ2-4
ATDRTGVNTEAF TRBV19 - TRBJ1-1
ATSRKGTGSSYT TRBV15 - TRBJ1-2
ASMRVAGTYNEQF TRBV2 - TRBJ2-1
ASRNHGAPDGYT TRBV9 - TRBJ1-2
ASSMGLTDTQY TRBV19 - TRBJ2-3